This T cell receptor beta chain derives from a study of T cells after yellow fever vaccination. This clonotype has just a few counts. No antigen is known for it. Overall study findings and caveats: In post-booster samples, most primary-vaccination clones reappeared (approximately 95% CD4, roughly 90% CD8). Peaking on day 5 versus 15, the secondary response was faster but weaker. Of the clonotypes, a small share occurred in both CD4 and CD8 compartments.

TCRdb independently ran MiXCR on the 5' RACE reads; one entry per CDR3 protein. This sample has 230,000 or so distinct CDR3 sequences; approximately 6.8% occur once, and the top ten carry 0.85% to 1.2%. The length of the CDR3 is 16 residues. With V trimmed by 5 bases and J by 4 bases, 9 bases remained unmatched. Germline CDR1 and CDR2: SEHNR and FQNEAQ (reference sequence). This specimen consisted of CD4+ T cells sorted from PBMCs, obtained on the day of the yellow fever booster vaccination. The source of this sequence is a man under 40 who received the YFV17D yellow fever vaccine. The chain has TRBV7-9 and TRBJ2-1, with 9 bases matching TRBD2. The CDR3 DNA sequence: TGTGCCAGCAGCCATTGGCCAGCGGGAGGTTACAATGAGCAGTTCTTC. Protein product: CASSHWPAGGYNEQFF. The entire variable domain, with the rest obtained from reference TRBV7-9 and TRBJ2-1, is as follows: DTGVSQNPRHKITKRGQNVTFRCDPISEHNRLYWYRQTLGQGPEFLTYFQNEAQLEKSRLLSDRFSAERPKGSFSTLEIQRTEQGDSAMYLCASSHWPAGGYNEQFFGPGTRLTVL.